These T cell receptor beta chains were read from a single sample in a study of blood T cell repertoires in COVID-19. Measured with immunoSEQ multiplex PCR; TCRdb has only the in-frame clones, and not every one. The sample has 55,000 to 70,000 clones, more than 70% seen once; the top ten hold 20% to 25%. The sample was peripheral blood. All receptors come from a woman aged 50 to 60 with active or convalescent COVID-19. Each CDR3 is given with its conserved first and last residue. Fields, in order: J gene, V gene, D gene, CDR3 length, clone size, CDR3 DNA, CDR3 protein. A D gene is named only where the DNA matches it firmly. Only part of the rows carry a size: once, few, many, or a class if the clone is expanded.

TRBJ2-2	TRBV7-3	.	14	.	TGTGCCAGCAGCTTATTTGCGGCCACCGGGGAGCTGTTTTTT	CASSLFAATGELFF
TRBJ1-6	TRBV10-3	TRBD1	13	.	TGTGCCATCAAAACAGGGGAGGATTCACCCCTCCACTTT	CAIKTGEDSPLHF
TRBJ1-3	TRBV19	TRBD1	17	.	TGTGCCAGTACCCTGAGGGACAGGGCCTACTCTGGAAACACCATATATTTT	CASTLRDRAYSGNTIYF
TRBJ1-3	TRBV21-1	.	14	.	TGTGCCAGCAACCGAGGGGGGGTTAGACACACCATATATTTT	CASNRGGVRHTIYF
TRBJ2-5	TRBV11-2	TRBD1	14	.	TGTGCCAGCAGCTTAGACAGGGGGCAAGAGACCCAGTACTTC	CASSLDRGQETQYF
TRBJ2-3	TRBV6-5	TRBD1	16	.	TGTGCCAGCAGTTACTCATCCGGGACAGTATTAGATACGCAGTATTTT	CASSYSSGTVLDTQYF
TRBJ2-3	TRBV30	.	15	once	TGTGCCTGGAGCGGCGGGGGACACGGCACAGATACGCAGTATTTT	CAWSGGGHGTDTQYF
TRBJ1-4	TRBV25-1	.	14	.	TGTGCCAGCAGTGTGACAGAACCCAATGAAAAACTGTTTTTT	CASSVTEPNEKLFF
TRBJ2-5	TRBV4-1	.	20	.	TGCGCCAGCAGCCATTCAAGATTAGCGGTGAGGTTAGGGGGCGGAGAGACCCAGTACTTC	CASSHSRLAVRLGGGETQYF
TRBJ1-1	TRBV27	.	15	.	TGTGCCAGCAGTCCCGAGACCAGGATGAACACTGAAGCTTTCTTT	CASSPETRMNTEAFF
TRBJ1-3	TRBV28	TRBD1	14	.	TGTGCCAGCAGACTCCAACAGGGGGCAGACACCATATATTTT	CASRLQQGADTIYF
TRBJ1-1	TRBV13	.	15	.	TGTGCCAGCAGCCCTATTGGGGCAGGGAACACTGAAGCTTTCTTT	CASSPIGAGNTEAFF
TRBJ2-3	TRBV19	TRBD2	13	.	TGTGCCAGTAGTAAGCGGGAGGCAGATACGCAGTATTTT	CASSKREADTQYF
TRBJ1-5	TRBV6-5	.	14	.	TGTGCCAGCAGTTACCCAGGAGGCGATCAGCCCCAGCATTTT	CASSYPGGDQPQHF
TRBJ2-7	TRBV6-5	TRBD1	14	few	TGTGCCAGCAGTTACCGGGGACAGGGGGACGAGCAGTACTTC	CASSYRGQGDEQYF
TRBJ1-1	TRBV7-8	TRBD1	14	.	TGTGCCAGCAGCTCCCGAGACAGGGGGACTGAAGCTTTCTTT	CASSSRDRGTEAFF
TRBJ1-5	TRBV12-5	.	14	.	TGTGCTAGTGGTTTGGGGCGGAACAATCAGCCCCAGCATTTT	CASGLGRNNQPQHF
TRBJ1-6	TRBV2	TRBD1	15	.	TGTGCCAGCAGTAAACGACAGGGACCTAATTCACCCCTCCACTTT	CASSKRQGPNSPLHF
TRBJ2-7	TRBV11-2	.	12	.	TGTGCCAGCAGCACAGGTCTACCTCGGCAGTACTTC	CASSTGLPRQYF
TRBJ1-1	TRBV27	TRBD1	14	.	TGTGCCAGCAGTTCGGGACAGGGGGTATTGGGGGCTTTCTTT	CASSSGQGVLGAFF
TRBJ2-3	TRBV18	.	15	.	TGTGCCAGCTCCGCCAGGGGCGAGGACACAGATACGCAGTATTTT	CASSARGEDTDTQYF
TRBJ2-1	TRBV6-5	TRBD2	14	.	TGTGCCAGCCCCGGACTAGAATCTTACAATGAGCAGTTCTTC	CASPGLESYNEQFF
TRBJ2-2	TRBV7-8	.	16	.	TGTGCCAGCAGCTTAGTCGGACTGCCGAACACCGGGGAGCTGTTTTTT	CASSLVGLPNTGELFF
TRBJ1-1	TRBV7-2	.	13	.	TGTGCCAGCAGCTTAGGAGGATACGATGAAGCTTTCTTT	CASSLGGYDEAFF
TRBJ2-1	TRBV5-1	TRBD2	18	.	TGCGCCAGCAGCTTGGACAACCGTAGCGGGACCCCCCACAATGAGCAGTTCTTC	CASSLDNRSGTPHNEQFF
TRBJ2-1	TRBV12-3/TRBV12-4	.	11	.	TGTGCCAGCAGTTTCGAGGGTCAGCAGTTCTTC	CASSFEGQQFF
TRBJ1-6	TRBV6-4	.	15	.	TGTGCCAGCACCGGTGAAAAGGACAGCGTATTACCCCTCCACTTT	CASTGEKDSVLPLHF
TRBJ2-2	TRBV19	TRBD2	17	.	TGTGCCAGTAACTTGGGACTAGCGGGAGGAGGTAATGGGGAGCTGTTTTTT	CASNLGLAGGGNGELFF
TRBJ2-5	TRBV18	.	13	.	TGTGCCAGCTCACCTTTAAACCAAGAGACCCAGTACTTC	CASSPLNQETQYF
TRBJ1-3	TRBV28	.	14	.	TGTGCCAGCAGTTTCTCGACATTCGGAAACACCATATATTTT	CASSFSTFGNTIYF
TRBJ1-1	TRBV29-1	TRBD1	13	.	TGCAGCGTTGAAGTGCAGGGGGCCACTGAAGCTTTCTTT	CSVEVQGATEAFF
TRBJ2-7	TRBV5-1	TRBD1	16	.	TGCGCCAGCAGCCCCCAACCCGGGACAGCAACCTACGAGCAGTACTTC	CASSPQPGTATYEQYF
TRBJ2-7	TRBV25-1	.	12	.	TGTGCCAGCCGCACTTCGTCGATCGAGCAGTACTTC	CASRTSSIEQYF
TRBJ2-1	TRBV14	TRBD2	20	.	TGTGCCAGCAGCCCCCTGAGAGGGACTAGCGGGAGTGCAGCCTACAATGAGCAGTTCTTC	CASSPLRGTSGSAAYNEQFF
TRBJ1-1	TRBV27	.	15	.	TGTGCCAGCAGTTTATCTACGGAGGTGAGATTCGAAGCTTTCTTT	CASSLSTEVRFEAFF
TRBJ1-6	TRBV6-1	.	13	.	TGTGCCAGCAGTTCGACAGGCAATTCACCCCTCCACTTT	CASSSTGNSPLHF
TRBJ2-5	TRBV5-4	TRBD2	15	.	TGTGCCAGCACCAGAATAGCGGGAGCTCAAGAGACCCAGTACTTC	CASTRIAGAQETQYF
TRBJ2-7	TRBV9	.	12	.	TGTGCCAGCAGCCCGAACATCTACGAGCAGTACTTC	CASSPNIYEQYF
TRBJ2-5	TRBV9	TRBD2	16	.	TGTGCCAGCAGCGTAGCAGCGGGAGCCCTCCAAGGGACCCAGTACTTC	CASSVAAGALQGTQYF
TRBJ2-2	TRBV2	TRBD2	16	.	TGTGCCAGCATCCCAAGAAGCGGGAGATTCACCGGGGAGCTGTTTTTT	CASIPRSGRFTGELFF
TRBJ2-5	TRBV7-2	.	13	.	TGTGCCAGCAGCTTAGGATACAGGGAGACCCAGTACTTC	CASSLGYRETQYF
TRBJ1-1	TRBV18	.	14	.	TGTGCCAGCTCACAAGGGGAGGGGGACACTGAAGCTTTCTTT	CASSQGEGDTEAFF
TRBJ2-7	TRBV3-1/TRBV3-2	.	12	once	TGTGCCAGCAGCCAAGCGGGCTACGAGCAGTACTTC	CASSQAGYEQYF
TRBJ2-5	TRBV28	TRBD1	15	.	TGTGCCAGCAGCGACCAGGGGGCCGGAGTGGAGACCCAGTACTTC	CASSDQGAGVETQYF
TRBJ1-6	TRBV9	TRBD1	15	.	TGTGCCAGCAGCGTAGAAGGGACAGGTCTTTCACCCCTCCACTTT	CASSVEGTGLSPLHF
TRBJ2-3	TRBV19	.	15	.	TGTGCCAGTAGCTTACAGGGTTCCTTGGTACATACGCAGTATTTT	CASSLQGSLVHTQYF
TRBJ2-3	TRBV5-4	.	14	.	TGTGCCAGCAGCTTGGGTGGAGGCACAGATACGCAGTATTTT	CASSLGGGTDTQYF
TRBJ2-1	TRBV4-1	TRBD2	18	.	TGCGCCAGCAGCCAAGATCCCGGGACTAGCGGACCCTACAATGAGCAGTTCTTC	CASSQDPGTSGPYNEQFF
TRBJ2-7	TRBV4-1	.	15	once	TGCGCCAGCAGCCAAGAGGACAGATTAATCCACGAGCAGTACTTC	CASSQEDRLIHEQYF
TRBJ2-4	TRBV5-5	.	16	.	TGTGCCAGCAGCTTGGTGGTTCTAGAAGCACAAAACATTCAGTACTTC	CASSLVVLEAQNIQYF
TRBJ2-7	TRBV7-6	.	14	.	TGTGCCAGCAGCTTAGTGGCAGAGGGCTACGAGCAGTACTTC	CASSLVAEGYEQYF
TRBJ2-1	TRBV9	TRBD2	16	.	TGTGCCAGCAGCGTAGAGGCGGGCGGGGGTTACAATGAGCAGTTCTTC	CASSVEAGGGYNEQFF
TRBJ2-5	TRBV3-1/TRBV3-2	.	14	few	TGTGCCAGCAGCCAAATTAGCGGACAAGAGACCCAGTACTTC	CASSQISGQETQYF
TRBJ2-7	TRBV2	.	13	.	TGTGCCAGCAGAAGGGCGGGAATCTACGAGCAGTACTTC	CASRRAGIYEQYF
TRBJ2-7	TRBV18	.	14	few	TGTGCCAGCTCAACCGGGTACAACTCCTACGAGCAGTACTTC	CASSTGYNSYEQYF
TRBJ2-5	TRBV30	.	15	.	TGTGCCTGGAGTGTCGGTAGCGGCCTAAGGGAGACCCAGTACTTC	CAWSVGSGLRETQYF